Listed below are T cell receptor beta chains from one sample, sequenced in a study of cytomegalovirus exposure and HLA in healthy donors. Generated by immunoSEQ multiplex PCR, the TCRdb table keeps only in-frame clones and is missing some. This sample yields fewer than 250,000 clones, of which under 80% are seen a single time; about 4.4% belongs to the top ten. The sequenced material came from PBMCs. The receptors shown here come from a man between 25 and 39 years old in good health and CMV-seropositive. Each CDR3 is given with its conserved first and last residue. Fields, in order: J gene, clone size, D gene, V gene, CDR3 DNA, CDR3 protein. The D gene is left open where the match is weak. Some rows have no size entry. The others give once, few or many, or a class for an expanded clone.

J: TRBJ1-5; size: NA; D: NA; V: TRBV4-2; DNA: TGTGCCAGCAGCCAAAGTCCCGATCTATATAGCAATCAGCCCCAGCATTTT; CDR3: CASSQSPDLYSNQPQHF
J: TRBJ2-3; size: NA; D: NA; V: TRBV19; DNA: TGTGCCAGTAGTACTTGGGGGCCCGCGAGGACAGATACGCAGTATTTT; CDR3: CASSTWGPARTDTQYF
J: TRBJ1-2; size: NA; D: NA; V: TRBV28; DNA: TGTGCCAGCAGCCCCGGAGGACCGCCCTATGGCTACACCTTC; CDR3: CASSPGGPPYGYTF
J: TRBJ1-5; size: once; D: TRBD1; V: TRBV18; DNA: TGTGCCAGCTCACCGGGGACAGTTAGCAATCAGCCCCAGCATTTT; CDR3: CASSPGTVSNQPQHF
J: TRBJ2-3; size: NA; D: TRBD1; V: TRBV7-3; DNA: TGTGCCAGCAGCTTAAGGGGGACAGGGAAGAGGACAGATACGCAGTATTTT; CDR3: CASSLRGTGKRTDTQYF
J: TRBJ2-1; size: NA; D: TRBD2; V: TRBV27; DNA: TGTGCCAGCAGTTCTACTCAAGCGGGGTACAATGAGCAGTTCTTC; CDR3: CASSSTQAGYNEQFF
J: TRBJ2-3; size: NA; D: NA; V: TRBV19; DNA: TGTGCCAGTATGCAGGGCACAAGGGATACGCAGTATTTT; CDR3: CASMQGTRDTQYF
J: TRBJ2-7; size: NA; D: NA; V: TRBV6-5; DNA: TGTGCCAGCAGTTACGCTCGGGCCTACGAGCAGTACTTC; CDR3: CASSYARAYEQYF
J: TRBJ2-1; size: NA; D: NA; V: TRBV14; DNA: TGTGCCAGCACCTCATCGTGGAGCTCCTACAATGAGCAGTTCTTC; CDR3: CASTSSWSSYNEQFF
J: TRBJ2-7; size: NA; D: TRBD1; V: TRBV7-2; DNA: TGTGCCAGCAGCCCCCGACAGGGTACCTACGAGCAGTACTTC; CDR3: CASSPRQGTYEQYF
J: TRBJ2-3; size: NA; D: NA; V: TRBV11-2; DNA: TGTGCCAGCAGCTCGAGACAGTCGGATACGCAGTATTTT; CDR3: CASSSRQSDTQYF
J: TRBJ2-5; size: NA; D: NA; V: TRBV7-8; DNA: TGTGCCAGCAGCTTCCCTAGCGAGGTGGAGACCCAGTACTTC; CDR3: CASSFPSEVETQYF
J: TRBJ2-7; size: NA; D: TRBD2; V: TRBV6-5; DNA: TGTGCCAGCAGCCCCGGACTAGCGGGAACCTACGAGCAGTACTTC; CDR3: CASSPGLAGTYEQYF
J: TRBJ2-7; size: NA; D: NA; V: TRBV14; DNA: TGTGCCAGCAGCCATACGGGGGAGCAGTACTTC; CDR3: CASSHTGEQYF
J: TRBJ2-7; size: NA; D: NA; V: TRBV29-1; DNA: TGCAGCGTTGGCGTGTGGGGGAGGACCTACGAGCAGTACTTC; CDR3: CSVGVWGRTYEQYF
J: TRBJ1-1; size: NA; D: TRBD1; V: TRBV19; DNA: TGTGCCAGTAGGAGGGGGCAGTACACTGAAGCTTTCTTT; CDR3: CASRRGQYTEAFF
J: TRBJ2-1; size: few; D: TRBD2; V: TRBV9; DNA: TGTGCCAGCAGCGTACTAGCGGGTACCAATGAGCAGTTCTTC; CDR3: CASSVLAGTNEQFF
J: TRBJ2-7; size: NA; D: TRBD1; V: TRBV7-9; DNA: TGTGCCAGCAGCAAAGCAGGGACAGGGACCTACGAGCAGTACTTC; CDR3: CASSKAGTGTYEQYF
J: TRBJ1-1; size: NA; D: NA; V: TRBV18; DNA: TGTGCCAGCTCACCTGGAAGACAATGGGCTTTCTTT; CDR3: CASSPGRQWAFF
J: TRBJ2-7; size: NA; D: NA; V: TRBV7-2; DNA: TGTGCCAGCAGCTTAATTCTGGGAGTTTACGAGCAGTACTTC; CDR3: CASSLILGVYEQYF
J: TRBJ1-5; size: NA; D: NA; V: TRBV19; DNA: TGTGCCAGTAGTATGGGGTCAAGGGGTAGCCGGCTGAATCAGCCCCAGCATTTT; CDR3: CASSMGSRGSRLNQPQHF
J: TRBJ1-1; size: NA; D: TRBD1; V: TRBV7-9; DNA: TGTGCCAGCAGACCCGGGACAGTAGAAGCTTTCTTT; CDR3: CASRPGTVEAFF